This TCR beta chain was obtained from a study of regulatory T cells in long-lasting Graves disease. Arm-PCR of CDR3 regions and iRepertoire HTBI primers were the basis on which TCR beta libraries were built. MiXCR, applied by TCRdb to the multiplex PCR reads, yields one record per CDR3 protein. This sample has hundreds of thousands of distinct CDR3 sequences, with approximately 31% found just once. V dropped 2 bases and J dropped 7; count of bases not matched to a gene: 4. The CDR3 is made up of 14 amino acids. Germline V gene sequence: CDR1 LGHDT, CDR2 YNNKEL (reference sequence). The sample's time point: persistent/refractory GD, antithyroid drugs over 5 years with positive TRAb. There was RNA extracted from PBMCs, and the TCR library was made from it. This clonotype was picked up a small number of times.

Sequenced material: peripheral blood mononuclear cells (PBMCs), taken when the disease was refractory, from a patient treated with antithyroid drugs. The TCR originated in a female donor with Graves disease. The V gene is TRBV3-1, the J gene TRBJ1-4; TRBD1 matches at 7 bases. The CDR3 DNA reads as TGTGCCAGCAGCCAACAGGGGGTTGGTGAAAAACTGTTTTTT. As protein: CASSQQGVGEKLFF.